This TCR beta chain was sequenced in a study of metastatic and nonmetastatic thyroid tumors. Study-level information: Both malignant and benign thyroid patients supplied peripheral blood and tumor or nodule tissue samples, across which the repertoires of these patients were then compared.

TCRdb re-called the PCR reads via MiXCR. The sample records about 37,000 clones, roughly 28% being singletons. This clone was detected many times. Every patient underwent thyroid surgery untreated. CDR1 is MNHNS, CDR2 SASEGT, per germline. The CDR3 is 11 amino acids. The V end was cut by 7 bases, the J end by 2 bases, with 4 bases between. This TCR derives from a male donor with papillary thyroid cancer or a benign thyroid nodule (not recorded which). Some clones in this sample may be carry-over from other donors' samples. Specimen: blood. The chain has TRBV6-1 and TRBJ2-3; D unresolved. CDR3 bases: TGTGCCAGCACCAACACAGATACGCAGTATTTT. It codes for CASTNTDTQYF.